What follows describes a single T cell receptor (beta chain). The source of the sample is a study of blood T cell repertoires in COVID-19. Across the whole study: PBMCs, B-cell-depleted T cells, or T cells were the source of the cDNA or gDNA that made up the material.

Seattle patient enrollment occurred during active infection, with longitudinal follow-up thereafter. In germline, CDR1 is SGDLS, CDR2 YYNGEE. V lost 0 bases, J lost 6 bases, and 10 bases lay in between. The CDR3 runs 14 residues. Clones were read by immunoSEQ multiplex PCR, and TCRdb kept only the in-frame ones, dropping some. The data contain about 200,000 clones, more than 70% of them seen just once; the ten biggest clones take up about a sixth. The source of this sequence is a man aged 50 to 59 with COVID-19, enrolled during active disease. The chain recombines TRBV9 with TRBJ1-5; D is unresolved. The specimen was peripheral blood. CDR3 in amino acids: CASSVDGRSQPQHF. The DNA of the CDR3 is TGTGCCAGCAGCGTAGATGGCAGAAGTCAGCCCCAGCATTTT. The variable domain in full, with the rest retrieved from reference TRBV9 and TRBJ1-5, is DSGVTQTPKHLITATGQRVTLRCSPRSGDLSVYWYQQSLDQGLQFLIQYYNGEERAKGNILERFSAQQFPDLHSELNLSSLELGDSALYFCASSVDGRSQPQHFGDGTRLSIL.